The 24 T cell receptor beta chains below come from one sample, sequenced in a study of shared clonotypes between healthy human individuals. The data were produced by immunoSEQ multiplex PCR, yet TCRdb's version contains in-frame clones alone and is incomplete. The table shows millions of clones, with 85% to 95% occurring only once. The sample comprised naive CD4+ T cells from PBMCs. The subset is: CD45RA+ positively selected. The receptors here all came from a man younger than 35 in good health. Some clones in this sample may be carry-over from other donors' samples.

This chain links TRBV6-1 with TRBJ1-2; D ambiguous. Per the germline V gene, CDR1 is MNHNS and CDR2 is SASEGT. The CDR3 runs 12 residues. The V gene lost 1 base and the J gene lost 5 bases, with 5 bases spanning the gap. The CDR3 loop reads CASSEGEYGYTF. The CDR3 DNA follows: TGTGCCAGCAGTGAAGGGGAATATGGCTACACCTTC.

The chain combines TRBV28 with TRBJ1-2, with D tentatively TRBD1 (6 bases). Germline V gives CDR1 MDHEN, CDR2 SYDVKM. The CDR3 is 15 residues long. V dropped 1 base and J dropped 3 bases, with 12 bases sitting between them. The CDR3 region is CASSLSYRVYYGYTF. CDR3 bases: TGTGCCAGCAGTTTATCGTACAGGGTTTACTATGGCTACACCTTC.

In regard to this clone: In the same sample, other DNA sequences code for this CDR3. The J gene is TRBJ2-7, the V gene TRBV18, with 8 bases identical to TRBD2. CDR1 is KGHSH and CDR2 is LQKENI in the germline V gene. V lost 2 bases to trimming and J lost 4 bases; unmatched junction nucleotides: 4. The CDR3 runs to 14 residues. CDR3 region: CASSPASGSYEQYF. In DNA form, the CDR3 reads TGTGCCAGCTCACCAGCAAGCGGGAGTTACGAGCAGTACTTC.

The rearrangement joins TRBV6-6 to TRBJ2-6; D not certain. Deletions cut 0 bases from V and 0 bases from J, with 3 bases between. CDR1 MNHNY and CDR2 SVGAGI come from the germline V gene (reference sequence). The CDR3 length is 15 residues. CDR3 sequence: CASSYSASGANVLTF. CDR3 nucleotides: TGTGCCAGCAGTTACTCGGCCTCTGGGGCCAACGTCCTGACTTTC.

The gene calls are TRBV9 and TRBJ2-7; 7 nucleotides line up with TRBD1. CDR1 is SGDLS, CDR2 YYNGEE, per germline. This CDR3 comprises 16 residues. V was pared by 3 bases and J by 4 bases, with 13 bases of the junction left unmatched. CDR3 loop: CASSAAGTATYYEQYF. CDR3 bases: TGTGCCAGCAGCGCCGCCGGGACAGCGACCTATTACGAGCAGTACTTC.

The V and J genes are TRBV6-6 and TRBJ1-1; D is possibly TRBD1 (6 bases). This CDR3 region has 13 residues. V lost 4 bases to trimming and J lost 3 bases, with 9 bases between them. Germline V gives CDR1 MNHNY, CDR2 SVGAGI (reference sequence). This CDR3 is CASSLYRDTEAFF. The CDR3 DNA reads TGTGCCAGCAGTTTATACAGGGACACTGAAGCTTTCTTT.

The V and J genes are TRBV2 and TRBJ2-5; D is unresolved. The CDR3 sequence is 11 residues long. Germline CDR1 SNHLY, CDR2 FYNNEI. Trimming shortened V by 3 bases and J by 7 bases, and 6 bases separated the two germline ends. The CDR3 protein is CASSDPGTQYF. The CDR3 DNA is TGTGCCAGCAGTGACCCCGGGACCCAGTACTTC.

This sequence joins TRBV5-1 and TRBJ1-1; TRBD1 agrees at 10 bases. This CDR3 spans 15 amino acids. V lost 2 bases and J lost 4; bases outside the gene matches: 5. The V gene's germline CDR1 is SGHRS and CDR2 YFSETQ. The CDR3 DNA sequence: TGCGCCAGCAGCTTTACCGGGACAGGGGTCACTGAAGCTTTCTTT. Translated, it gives CASSFTGTGVTEAFF.

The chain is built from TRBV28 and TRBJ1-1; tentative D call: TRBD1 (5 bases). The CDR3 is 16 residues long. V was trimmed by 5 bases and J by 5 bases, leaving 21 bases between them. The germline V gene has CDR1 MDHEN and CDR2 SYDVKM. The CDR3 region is CASSGGLWDLQTEAFF. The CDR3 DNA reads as TGTGCCAGCAGTGGGGGACTCTGGGACTTGCAAACTGAAGCTTTCTTT.

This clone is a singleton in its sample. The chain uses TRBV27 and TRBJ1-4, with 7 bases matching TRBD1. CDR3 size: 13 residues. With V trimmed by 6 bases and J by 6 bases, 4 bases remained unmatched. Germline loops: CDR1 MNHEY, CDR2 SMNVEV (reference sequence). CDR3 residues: CASRYRGDEKLFF. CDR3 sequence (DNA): TGTGCCAGCAGGTACAGGGGCGATGAAAAACTGTTTTTT.

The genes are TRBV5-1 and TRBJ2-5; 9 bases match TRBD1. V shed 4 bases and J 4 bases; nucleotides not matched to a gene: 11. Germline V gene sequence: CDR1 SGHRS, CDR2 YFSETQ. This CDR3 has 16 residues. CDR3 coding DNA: TGCGCCAGCAGCCTTCTACAGGGGGCGAATGGAGAGACCCAGTACTTC. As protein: CASSLLQGANGETQYF.

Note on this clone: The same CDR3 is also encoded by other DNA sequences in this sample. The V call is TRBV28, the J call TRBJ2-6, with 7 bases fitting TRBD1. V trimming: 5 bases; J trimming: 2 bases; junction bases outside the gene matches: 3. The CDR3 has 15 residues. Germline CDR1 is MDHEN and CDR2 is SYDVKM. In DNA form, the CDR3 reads TGTGCCAGCAGTCTTCAGGGGGCTGGGGCCAACGTCCTGACTTTC. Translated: CASSLQGAGANVLTF.

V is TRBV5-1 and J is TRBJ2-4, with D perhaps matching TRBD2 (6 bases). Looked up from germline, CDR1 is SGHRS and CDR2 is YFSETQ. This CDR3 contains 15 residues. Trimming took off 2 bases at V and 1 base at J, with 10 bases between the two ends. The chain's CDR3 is CASSLLADAKNIQYF. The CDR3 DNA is TGCGCCAGCAGCTTATTAGCGGATGCCAAAAACATTCAGTACTTC.

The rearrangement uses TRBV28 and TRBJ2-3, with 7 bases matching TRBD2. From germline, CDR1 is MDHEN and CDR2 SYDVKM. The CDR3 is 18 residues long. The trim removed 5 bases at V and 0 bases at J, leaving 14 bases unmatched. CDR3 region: CASSPRTSISPSTDTQYF. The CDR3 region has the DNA TGTGCCAGCAGTCCTCGGACTAGTATCTCCCCTAGCACAGATACGCAGTATTTT.

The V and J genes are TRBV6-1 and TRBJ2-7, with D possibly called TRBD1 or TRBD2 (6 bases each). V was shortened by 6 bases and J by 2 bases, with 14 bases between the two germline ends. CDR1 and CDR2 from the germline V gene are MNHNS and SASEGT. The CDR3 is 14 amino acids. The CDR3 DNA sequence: TGTGCCAGCAGGGGGGGACATGGAGCCTACGAGCAGTACTTC. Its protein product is CASRGGHGAYEQYF.

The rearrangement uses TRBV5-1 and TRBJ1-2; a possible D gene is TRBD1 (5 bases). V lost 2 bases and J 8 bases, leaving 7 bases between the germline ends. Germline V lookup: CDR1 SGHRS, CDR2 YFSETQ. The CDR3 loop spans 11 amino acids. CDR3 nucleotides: TGCGCCAGCAGCTTCCAGGGAGGCTACACCTTC. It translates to CASSFQGGYTF.

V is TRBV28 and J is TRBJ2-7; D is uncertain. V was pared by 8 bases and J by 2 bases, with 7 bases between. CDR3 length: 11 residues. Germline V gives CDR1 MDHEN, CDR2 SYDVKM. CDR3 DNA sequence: TGTGCCAGCGGGTTACCCTACGAGCAGTACTTC. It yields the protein CASGLPYEQYF.

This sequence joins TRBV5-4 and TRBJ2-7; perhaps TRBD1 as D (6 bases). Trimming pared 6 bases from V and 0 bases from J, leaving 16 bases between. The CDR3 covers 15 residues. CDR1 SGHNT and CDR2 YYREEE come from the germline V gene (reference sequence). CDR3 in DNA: TGTGCCAGCAAAGGGGACACCTTTAGCTCCTACGAGCAGTACTTC. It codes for CASKGDTFSSYEQYF.

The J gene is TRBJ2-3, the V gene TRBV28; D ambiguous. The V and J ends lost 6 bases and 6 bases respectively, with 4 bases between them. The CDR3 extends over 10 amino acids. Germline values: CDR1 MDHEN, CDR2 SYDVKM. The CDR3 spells CASSSDTQYF. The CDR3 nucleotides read TGTGCCAGCAGCTCCGATACGCAGTATTTT.

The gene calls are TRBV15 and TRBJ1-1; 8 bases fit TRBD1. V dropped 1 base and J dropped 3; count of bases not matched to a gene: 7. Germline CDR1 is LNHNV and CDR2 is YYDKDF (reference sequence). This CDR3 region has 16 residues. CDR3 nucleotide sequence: TGTGCCACCAGCAGAGGGGGTTCCAGGGGGCACACTGAAGCTTTCTTT. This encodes CATSRGGSRGHTEAFF.

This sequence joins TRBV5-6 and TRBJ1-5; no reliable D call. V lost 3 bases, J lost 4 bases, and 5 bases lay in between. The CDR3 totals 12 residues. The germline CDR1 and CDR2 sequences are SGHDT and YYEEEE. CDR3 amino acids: CASSSENQPQHF. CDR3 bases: TGTGCCAGCAGCTCCGAGAATCAGCCCCAGCATTTT.

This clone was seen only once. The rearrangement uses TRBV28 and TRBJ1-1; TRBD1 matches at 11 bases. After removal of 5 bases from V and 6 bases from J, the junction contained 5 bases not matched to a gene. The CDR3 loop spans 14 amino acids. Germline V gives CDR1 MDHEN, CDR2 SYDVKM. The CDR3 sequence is CASSPTGQGAEAFF. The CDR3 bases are TGTGCCAGCAGTCCGACGGGACAGGGGGCTGAAGCTTTCTTT.

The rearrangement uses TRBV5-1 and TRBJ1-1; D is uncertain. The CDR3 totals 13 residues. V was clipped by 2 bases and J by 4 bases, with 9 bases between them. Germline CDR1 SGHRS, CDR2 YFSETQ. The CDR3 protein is CASSFPDGTEAFF. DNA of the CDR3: TGCGCCAGCAGCTTCCCGGACGGCACTGAAGCTTTCTTT.

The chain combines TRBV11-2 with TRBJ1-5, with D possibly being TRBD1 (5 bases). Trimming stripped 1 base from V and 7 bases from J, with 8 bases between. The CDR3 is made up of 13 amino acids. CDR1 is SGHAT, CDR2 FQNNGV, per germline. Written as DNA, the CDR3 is TGTGCCAGCAGCTTAGTCCCAGGGCAGCCCCAGCATTTT. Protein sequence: CASSLVPGQPQHF.